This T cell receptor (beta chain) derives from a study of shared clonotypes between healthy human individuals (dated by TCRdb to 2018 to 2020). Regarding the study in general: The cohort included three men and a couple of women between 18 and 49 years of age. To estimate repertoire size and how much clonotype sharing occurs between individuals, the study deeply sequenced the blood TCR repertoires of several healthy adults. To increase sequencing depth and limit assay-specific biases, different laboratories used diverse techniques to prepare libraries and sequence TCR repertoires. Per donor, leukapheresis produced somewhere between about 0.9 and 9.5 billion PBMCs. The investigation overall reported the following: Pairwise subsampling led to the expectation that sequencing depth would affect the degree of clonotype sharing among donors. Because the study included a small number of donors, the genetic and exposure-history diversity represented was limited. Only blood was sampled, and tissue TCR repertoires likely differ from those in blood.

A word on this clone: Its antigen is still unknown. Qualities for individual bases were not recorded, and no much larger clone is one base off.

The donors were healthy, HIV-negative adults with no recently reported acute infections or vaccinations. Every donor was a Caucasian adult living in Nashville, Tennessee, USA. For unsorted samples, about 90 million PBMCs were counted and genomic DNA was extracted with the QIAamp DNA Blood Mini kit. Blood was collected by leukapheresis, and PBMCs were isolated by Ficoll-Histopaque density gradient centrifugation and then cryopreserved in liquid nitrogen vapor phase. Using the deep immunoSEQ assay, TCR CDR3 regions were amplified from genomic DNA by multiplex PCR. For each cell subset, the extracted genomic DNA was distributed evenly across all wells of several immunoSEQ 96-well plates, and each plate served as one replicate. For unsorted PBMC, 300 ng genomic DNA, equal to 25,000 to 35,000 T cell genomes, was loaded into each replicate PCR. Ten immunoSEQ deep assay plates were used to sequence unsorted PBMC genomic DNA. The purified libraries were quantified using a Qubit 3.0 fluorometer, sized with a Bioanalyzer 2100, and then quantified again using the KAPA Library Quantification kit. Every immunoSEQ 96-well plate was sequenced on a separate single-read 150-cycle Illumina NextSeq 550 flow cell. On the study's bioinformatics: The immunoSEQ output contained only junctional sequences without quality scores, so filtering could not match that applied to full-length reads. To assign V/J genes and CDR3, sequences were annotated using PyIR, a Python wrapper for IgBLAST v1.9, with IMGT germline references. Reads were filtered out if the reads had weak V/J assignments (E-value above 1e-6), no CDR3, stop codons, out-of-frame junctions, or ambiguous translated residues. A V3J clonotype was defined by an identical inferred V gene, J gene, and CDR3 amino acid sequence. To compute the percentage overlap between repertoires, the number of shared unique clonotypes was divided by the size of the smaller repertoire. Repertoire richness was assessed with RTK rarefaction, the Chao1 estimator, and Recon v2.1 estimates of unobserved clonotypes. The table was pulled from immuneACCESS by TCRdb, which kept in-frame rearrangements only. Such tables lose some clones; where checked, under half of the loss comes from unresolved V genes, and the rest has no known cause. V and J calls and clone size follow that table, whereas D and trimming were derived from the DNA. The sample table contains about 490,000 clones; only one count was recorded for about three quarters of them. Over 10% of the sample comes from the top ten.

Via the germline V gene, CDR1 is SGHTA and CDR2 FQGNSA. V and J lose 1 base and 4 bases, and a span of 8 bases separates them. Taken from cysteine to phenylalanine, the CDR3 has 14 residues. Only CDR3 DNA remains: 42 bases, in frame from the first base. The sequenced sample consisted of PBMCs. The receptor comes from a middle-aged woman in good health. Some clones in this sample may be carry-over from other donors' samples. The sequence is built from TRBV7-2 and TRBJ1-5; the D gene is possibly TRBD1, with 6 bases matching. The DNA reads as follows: TGTGCCAGCAGCTTAGGGACAGTTAATCAGCCCCAGCATTTT. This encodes CASSLGTVNQPQHF.